Here is one TCR beta chain with its context. It was during active infection that Seattle patients were enrolled and then longitudinally followed. These data originate in a study of blood T cell repertoires in COVID-19. For the study at large: Sites across the United States, Italy and Spain contributed samples from acute and convalescent COVID-19. T cells, B-cell-depleted T cells, or PBMCs supplied cDNA or gDNA.

In the original processing: Nucleated cell counts were estimated from reference gene primer amplification. Clones were sequenced by immunoSEQ multiplex PCR, and TCRdb holds only the in-frame ones, with some missing. D and trimming come from the DNA, and the V and J calls and clone size come from that table. The data hold some 300,000 clones, with 86% observed a single time. There are 15 residues in the CDR3. V trimming: 7 bases; J trimming: 1 base; junction bases outside the gene matches: 4. Germline V gene lookup returns CDR1 MNHEY and CDR2 SVGAGI. The V gene is TRBV6-5, the J gene TRBJ2-2; TRBD2 matches at 9 bases. Sequenced: peripheral blood. The origin of this receptor is a woman aged 70 to 79 with COVID-19, enrolled during active disease. The CDR3 spells CASTSGALNTGELFF. CDR3 coding DNA: TGTGCCAGCACTAGCGGGGCCCTGAACACCGGGGAGCTGTTTTTT.